This T cell receptor beta chain was captured in a study of blood T cell repertoires in COVID-19. At the level of the study: There were acute and convalescent COVID-19 samples, and they came from the United States, Italy and Spain. PBMCs, B-cell-depleted T cells, or T cells provided the cDNA or gDNA that made up the material.

Germline values: CDR1 KGHSH, CDR2 LQKENI. This CDR3 has 14 amino acids. The V end was cut by 6 bases, the J end by 3 bases, with 13 bases between. Per the original methods: Cell counts per sample came from amplifying reference gene primers. TCRdb's table, derived via immunoSEQ multiplex PCR, lists solely in-frame clones and lacks some. That table gives V, J and clone size, and the DNA gave D and trimming. This sample has around 180,000 clones; almost 80% occur once, and the top ten carry around 15%. In its sample, this clone was seen once. The sequenced material came from peripheral blood. The V call is TRBV18, the J call TRBJ2-3; possibly TRBD2 for D (6 bases). The receptor was isolated from a man aged 55 to 70 with active or convalescent COVID-19. CDR3 protein: CASSRGGSTDTQYF. The CDR3 DNA is TGTGCCAGCTCTCGAGGAGGGTCAACAGATACGCAGTATTTT.